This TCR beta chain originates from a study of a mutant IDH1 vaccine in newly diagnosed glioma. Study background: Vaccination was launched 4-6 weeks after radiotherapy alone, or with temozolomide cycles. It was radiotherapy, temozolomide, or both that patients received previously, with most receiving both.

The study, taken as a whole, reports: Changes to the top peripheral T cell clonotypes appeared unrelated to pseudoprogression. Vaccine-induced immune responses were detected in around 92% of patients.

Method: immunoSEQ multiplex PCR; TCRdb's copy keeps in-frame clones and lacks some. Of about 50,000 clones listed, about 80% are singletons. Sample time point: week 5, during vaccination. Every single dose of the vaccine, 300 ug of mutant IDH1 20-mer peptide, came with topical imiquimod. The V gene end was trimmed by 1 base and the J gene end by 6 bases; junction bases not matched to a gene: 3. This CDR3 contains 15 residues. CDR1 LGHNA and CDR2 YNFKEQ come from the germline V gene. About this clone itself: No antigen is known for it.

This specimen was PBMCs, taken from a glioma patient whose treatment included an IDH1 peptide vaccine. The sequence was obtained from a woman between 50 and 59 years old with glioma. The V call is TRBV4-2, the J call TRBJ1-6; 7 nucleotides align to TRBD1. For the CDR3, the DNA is TGTGCCAGCAGCCAAGGCGGGACAGCTAATTCACCCCTCCACTTT. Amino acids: CASSQGGTANSPLHF.